This paragraph reports one TCR beta chain. Its antigen is currently unknown. The record originates from a study of graft-versus-host responses after intestinal transplantation. Study at large: Following induction with anti-thymocyte globulin, all recipients were given tacrolimus and steroids for two to three years.

Whole-study findings and limits: Elevated graft-versus-host to host-versus-graft clonal ratios in allografts were recorded for patients with graft-donor T cell macrochimerism.

TCRdb's copy holds only in-frame clones and misses some; the assay was immunoSEQ multiplex PCR. The sample includes about 110,000 clones, approximately 93% of them seen just once. This CDR3 region has 14 residues. V gave up 6 bases and J gave up 4 bases, with 18 bases separating them. Germline-derived CDR1 and CDR2 are GTSNPN and SVGIG (reference sequence). This sequence was found in a human donor who was the organ donor for an intestinal transplant. The V call is TRBV30, the J call TRBJ1-1; unclear D gene. The sequencing here drew on unstimulated CD8+ T cells sorted from spleen or lymph node cells, taken before transplant. The CDR3 nucleotides read TGTGCCTGCCACCCTGTCCTCTGGGGCACTGAAGCTTTCTTT. It translates to CACHPVLWGTEAFF.